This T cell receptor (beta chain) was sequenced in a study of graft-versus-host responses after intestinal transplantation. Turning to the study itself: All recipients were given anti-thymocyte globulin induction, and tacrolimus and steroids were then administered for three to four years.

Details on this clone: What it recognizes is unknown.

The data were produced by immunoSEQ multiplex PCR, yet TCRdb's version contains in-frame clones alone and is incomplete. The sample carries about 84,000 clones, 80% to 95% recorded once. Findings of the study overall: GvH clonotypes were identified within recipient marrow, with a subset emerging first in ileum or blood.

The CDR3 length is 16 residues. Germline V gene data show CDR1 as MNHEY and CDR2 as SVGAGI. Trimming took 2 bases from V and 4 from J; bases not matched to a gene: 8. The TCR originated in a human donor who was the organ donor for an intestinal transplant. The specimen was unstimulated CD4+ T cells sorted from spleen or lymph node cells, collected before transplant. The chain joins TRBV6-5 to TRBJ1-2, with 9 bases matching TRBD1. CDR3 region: CASSYGLQGAIYGYTF. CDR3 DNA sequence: TGTGCCAGCAGTTACGGTTTACAGGGGGCCATCTATGGCTACACCTTC.